These 27 T cell receptor beta chains were sequenced from one sample in a study of blood T cell repertoires in COVID-19. Using immunoSEQ multiplex PCR, the repertoire was profiled, and TCRdb retains in-frame clones only, with some absent. Altogether hundreds of thousands of clones are present, around four fifths being singletons, with the ten largest covering roughly 4%. Material: peripheral blood. The receptors shown here come from a woman between 40 and 50 years old with active or convalescent COVID-19.

The chain links TRBV5-1 to TRBJ2-7; 13 nucleotides agree with TRBD2. After removal of 0 bases from V and 2 bases from J, the junction contained 2 bases not matched to a gene. Germline values: CDR1 SGHRS, CDR2 YFSETQ. This CDR3 has 16 residues. The CDR3, as DNA: TGCGCCAGCAGCTTGGCCGGGACTAGCGGGGCCTACGAGCAGTACTTC. Protein product: CASSLAGTSGAYEQYF.

This chain connects TRBV6-2 or TRBV6-3 to TRBJ1-4; 7 bases align to TRBD1. Per the germline V gene, CDR1 is MNHEY and CDR2 is SVGEGT. V dropped 4 bases and J dropped 0; count of bases not matched to a gene: 8. The CDR3 loop spans 17 amino acids. The CDR3 sequence: CASSSGQNIATNEKLFF. The CDR3, as DNA: TGTGCCAGCAGTTCGGGACAGAACATTGCAACTAATGAAAAACTGTTTTTT.

V and J are TRBV6-4 and TRBJ1-1, with 7 bases matching TRBD1. Trimming removed 4 bases from V and 8 bases from J; junction bases left unmatched: 7. The CDR3 spans 13 residues. Germline-derived CDR1 and CDR2 are MRHNA and SNTAGT. The CDR3 spells CASSVTGDSEAFF. CDR3 DNA sequence: TGTGCCAGCAGTGTTACAGGGGACTCCGAAGCTTTCTTT.

The gene calls are TRBV6-5 and TRBJ1-4, with TRBD1 identical over 8 bases. CDR1 and CDR2 from the germline V gene are MNHEY and SVGAGI. V gave up 3 bases and J gave up 10 bases; unmatched junction bases: 7. CDR3 length: 14 amino acids. CDR3 protein: CASSYSGGMGKLFF. In DNA, the CDR3 is TGTGCCAGCAGTTATTCAGGGGGCATGGGAAAACTGTTTTTT.

The table lists this clone with a count of one. Different DNA sequences within this sample yield the same CDR3. CDR3 sequence: CASSLGGMNTEAFF. The CDR3 nucleotides read TGTGCCAGCAGTTTAGGGGGCATGAACACTGAAGCTTTCTTT. The chain employs TRBV28 and TRBJ1-1; possible D gene TRBD1, 6 bases. This CDR3 has 14 residues. Trimming removed 2 bases from V and 0 bases from J, with 7 bases in between. The germline V gene has CDR1 MDHEN and CDR2 SYDVKM.

The chain uses TRBV7-2 and TRBJ1-5; 9 bases agree with TRBD1. The CDR3 consists of 15 residues. V lost 4 bases to trimming and J lost 3 bases; unmatched junction nucleotides: 4. The V gene's germline CDR1 is SGHTA and CDR2 FQGNSA. CDR3 amino acids: CASSWGQGTNQPQHF. CDR3 DNA sequence: TGTGCCAGCAGCTGGGGACAGGGCACCAATCAGCCCCAGCATTTT.

The rearrangement uses TRBV5-5 and TRBJ2-7, with TRBD2 matching over 9 bases. The ends lost 1 base at V and 2 bases at J; junction bases unmatched: 4. CDR3 size: 15 residues. From germline, CDR1 is SGHKS and CDR2 YYEKEE (reference sequence). The DNA of the CDR3 is TGTGCCAGCAGCTTGAGTAGCGGGGGAACCTACGAGCAGTACGTC. This codes for CASSLSSGGTYEQYV.

The chain combines TRBV7-2 with TRBJ2-2; 11 bases line up with TRBD1. Germline trimming cut 6 bases from V and 6 bases from J; bases unmatched to any gene: 3. The V gene's germline CDR1 is SGHTA and CDR2 FQGNSA. This CDR3 has 14 amino acids. Here the CDR3 reads CASRGTGGAGELFF. In DNA form, the CDR3 reads TGTGCCAGCAGAGGGACAGGGGGTGCCGGGGAGCTGTTTTTT.

The J gene is TRBJ1-1, the V gene TRBV30; tentatively, D is TRBD1 (6 bases). The V and J ends lost 2 bases and 0 bases respectively, with 7 bases between them. There are 13 residues in the CDR3. The germline gives CDR1 GTSNPN, CDR2 SVGIG (reference sequence). As DNA, the CDR3 is TGTGCCTGGAGTCCAGGGGTGAACACTGAAGCTTTCTTT. Protein sequence: CAWSPGVNTEAFF.

V and J are TRBV28 and TRBJ1-5, with TRBD1 matching 8 bases. This CDR3 is 15 amino acids long. Germline V gene lookup returns CDR1 MDHEN and CDR2 SYDVKM. The trim removed 5 bases at V and 4 bases at J, leaving 7 bases unmatched. For the CDR3, the DNA is TGTGCCAGCAGTGCGGACAGGGCGGGAAATCAGCCCCAGCATTTT. Protein product: CASSADRAGNQPQHF.

This clone was seen only a few times. In the same sample, other DNA sequences code for this CDR3. The chain recombines TRBV9 with TRBJ2-2, with TRBD1 identical over 7 bases. Per germline, CDR1 SGDLS and CDR2 YYNGEE. CDR3 size: 14 residues. J lost 3 bases, V lost 3 bases, and 2 bases had no gene match. The DNA for the CDR3 is TGTGCCAGCAGCGCTACAGGGGACACCGGGGAGCTGTTTTTT. Translating gives CASSATGDTGELFF.

CDR3 DNA: TGCGCCAGCAGCCAAGTTGGGACAGGGTATACCAATGAGCAGTTCTTC. Translating gives CASSQVGTGYTNEQFF. This chain uses TRBV4-1 with TRBJ2-1, with 9 bases lining up with TRBD1. Germline CDR1 and CDR2: MGHRA and YSYEKL. CDR3 length: 16 residues. The V segment lost 1 base and the J segment 6 bases; nucleotides outside the gene matches: 7.

V gene TRBV30 combines with J gene TRBJ2-7; D unresolved. The V end lost 5 bases, the J end lost 1 base, and 9 bases lay between the germline ends. CDR1 and CDR2 (germline): GTSNPN, SVGIG (reference sequence). The CDR3 length is 12 residues. The CDR3 DNA follows: TGTGCCTGGTCGACTCGTTCCTACGAGCAGTACTTC. Translating it yields CAWSTRSYEQYF.

This chain uses TRBV4-1 with TRBJ1-2; D call uncertain. V was shortened by 1 base and J by 2 bases, with 14 bases between the two germline ends. CDR1 is MGHRA, CDR2 YSYEKL, per germline. The CDR3 loop spans 16 amino acids. CDR3: CASSQGLAAGNYGYTF. In nucleotides, the CDR3 is TGCGCCAGCAGCCAAGGTCTGGCGGCGGGAAACTATGGCTACACCTTC.

The chain joins TRBV5-1 to TRBJ2-3, with 10 bases lining up with TRBD2. Germline CDR1 reads SGHRS; CDR2 reads YFSETQ. Trimming took 0 bases from V and 1 from J; bases not matched to a gene: 5. The CDR3 length is 17 residues. CDR3 bases: TGCGCCAGCAGCTTGGTTCCTAGCGGGGGAGGCACAGATACGCAGTATTTT. This gives the protein CASSLVPSGGGTDTQYF. Variable domain in full (rest from reference TRBV5-1 and TRBJ2-3): KAGVTQTPRYLIKTRGQQVTLSCSPISGHRSVSWYQQTPGQGLQFLFEYFSETQRNKGNFPGRFSGRQFSNSRSEMNVSTLELGDSALYLCASSLVPSGGGTDTQYFGPGTRLTVL.

This chain links TRBV7-3 with TRBJ1-5; no clear D gene. Deletions cut 5 bases from V and 7 bases from J, with 24 bases between. The CDR3 spans 17 residues. The germline V gene has CDR1 SGHTA and CDR2 FQGTGA. The CDR3 loop reads CASSLLGQNREEQPQHF. The DNA for the CDR3 is TGTGCCAGCAGCCTATTAGGGCAGAATCGGGAAGAGCAGCCCCAGCATTTT.

The rearrangement joins TRBV19 to TRBJ1-2; a possible D gene is TRBD1 (6 bases). V gave up 6 bases and J gave up 6 bases, with 14 bases separating them. Per the germline V gene, CDR1 is LNHDA and CDR2 is SQIVND (reference sequence). This CDR3 has 13 residues. Here the CDR3 reads CASSETGKDGYTF. CDR3 DNA: TGTGCCAGTAGCGAGACAGGAAAAGATGGCTACACCTTC.

This clone showed up just once. This rearrangement joins TRBV5-1 to TRBJ1-2; no clear D gene. The length of the CDR3 is 14 residues. Trimming left V 3 bases short and J 2 bases short, with 11 bases between. The germline CDR1 and CDR2 sequences are SGHRS and YFSETQ. The CDR3 DNA follows: TGCGCCAGCAGCTACAGTTCCACCAACTATGGCTACACCTTC. This encodes CASSYSSTNYGYTF.

The chain carries TRBV25-1 and TRBJ2-1; D gene uncertain. The CDR3 is made up of 13 amino acids. Per the germline V gene, CDR1 is MGHDK and CDR2 is SYGVNS. V lost 6 bases, J lost 4 bases, and 10 bases lay in between. CDR3 bases: TGTGCCAGCAGCCTCCCGGGTTACAATGAGCAGTTCTTC. Translating it yields CASSLPGYNEQFF.

The V gene is TRBV6-6, the J gene TRBJ1-5; 7 positions agree with TRBD1. Trimming took 7 bases from V and 3 from J; bases not matched to a gene: 9. Germline V gene data show CDR1 as MNHNY and CDR2 as SVGAGI (reference sequence). This CDR3 comprises 15 residues. CDR3 DNA: TGTGCCAGCACCCTACTACAGGGGACCAATCAGCCCCAGCATTTT. This encodes CASTLLQGTNQPQHF.

This clone was seen a few times. The CDR3 DNA follows: TGTGCCAGCAGCCAAGATCGGGCAGGGAGAAACACCATATATTTT. Translation: CASSQDRAGRNTIYF. V is TRBV3-1 (or the pseudogene TRBV3-2) and J is TRBJ1-3; a possible D gene is TRBD1 (5 bases). The V end lost 0 bases, the J end lost 5 bases, and 11 bases lay between the germline ends. The CDR3 loop spans 15 amino acids. The germline V gene encodes CDR1 LGHDT and CDR2 YNNKEL (reference sequence).

This clone came up a few times. J is TRBJ1-6 and V is TRBV3-1 (or the pseudogene TRBV3-2); no clear D gene. CDR3 length: 13 amino acids. CDR1 is LGHDT and CDR2 is YNNKEL in the germline V gene (reference sequence). V lost 4 bases to trimming and J lost 10 bases, with 11 bases between them. As DNA, the CDR3 is TGTGCCAGCAGCCGGGCCATTAGGTCACCCCTCCACTTT. Protein: CASSRAIRSPLHF.

The gene calls are TRBV7-9 and TRBJ2-3; D is undetermined. Germline assignment: CDR1 SEHNR and CDR2 FQNEAQ (reference sequence). V was shortened by 0 bases and J by 5 bases, with 6 bases between the two germline ends. This CDR3 has 13 residues. The DNA of the CDR3 is TGTGCCAGCAGCTTAGCCCCAGGAGATACGCAGTATTTT. Amino acid sequence: CASSLAPGDTQYF.

This chain connects TRBV7-8 to TRBJ2-3; 11 bases are a match to TRBD2. This CDR3 has 16 residues. Germline V gives CDR1 SGHVS, CDR2 FQNEAQ. Losses at the gene ends were 8 bases for V and 2 bases for J; bases not matched to a gene: 9. The CDR3 loop is CASRLAGGATTDTQYF. The CDR3 nucleotides read TGTGCCAGCCGGCTAGCGGGGGGAGCAACCACAGATACGCAGTATTTT.

J is TRBJ2-5 and V is TRBV25-1; D is perhaps TRBD1 (6 bases). There are 13 residues in the CDR3. Germline values: CDR1 MGHDK, CDR2 SYGVNS. Trimming stripped 5 bases from V and 6 bases from J, with 13 bases between. The CDR3 here is CASSTPGVQTQYF. For the CDR3, the DNA is TGTGCCAGCAGTACCCCAGGGGTACAGACCCAGTACTTC.

V is TRBV7-2 and J is TRBJ1-2; D unresolved. The germline V gene has CDR1 SGHTA and CDR2 FQGNSA. V gave up 5 bases and J gave up 0 bases, with 16 bases separating them. The CDR3 spans 16 residues. This chain's CDR3 is CASSRPLGGTNYGYTF. CDR3 DNA: TGTGCCAGCAGCCGCCCGCTAGGCGGAACTAACTATGGCTACACCTTC.

This clone was counted once. J is TRBJ1-1 and V is TRBV5-8; TRBD1 matches at 7 bases. The germline V gene has CDR1 SGHTS and CDR2 YDEGEE. V dropped 5 bases and J dropped 1; count of bases not matched to a gene: 2. The CDR3 is 13 residues long. CDR3 sequence reads: CASRHRGNTEAFF. In DNA form, the CDR3 reads TGTGCCAGCAGGCACAGGGGGAACACTGAAGCTTTCTTT.